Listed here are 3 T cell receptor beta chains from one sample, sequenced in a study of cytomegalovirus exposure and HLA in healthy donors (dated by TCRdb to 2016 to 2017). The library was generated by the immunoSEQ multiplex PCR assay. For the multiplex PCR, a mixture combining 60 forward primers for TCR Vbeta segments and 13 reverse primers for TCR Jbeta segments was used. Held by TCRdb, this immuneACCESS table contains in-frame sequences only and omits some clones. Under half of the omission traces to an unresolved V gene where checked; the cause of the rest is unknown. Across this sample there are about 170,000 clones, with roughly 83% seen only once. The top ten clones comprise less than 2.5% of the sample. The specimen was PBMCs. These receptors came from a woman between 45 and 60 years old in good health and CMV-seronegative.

In nucleotides, the CDR3 is TGTGCCAGCAGTTTTGCTATCAGGGGTGAGCAGTTCTTC. Translated, it gives CASSFAIRGEQFF. The J gene is TRBJ2-1, the V gene TRBV28, with D perhaps TRBD1 (6 bases). CDR1 and CDR2 from the germline V gene are MDHEN and SYDVKM. Trimming took off 3 bases at V and 9 bases at J, with 12 bases between the two ends. The CDR3 sequence is 13 residues long.

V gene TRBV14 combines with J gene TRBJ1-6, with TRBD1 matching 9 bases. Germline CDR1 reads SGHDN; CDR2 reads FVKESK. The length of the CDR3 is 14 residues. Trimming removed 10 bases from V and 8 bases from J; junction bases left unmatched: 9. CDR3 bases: TGTGCCATACCCTGGGACAGGGCAGATTCACCCCTCCACTTT. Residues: CAIPWDRADSPLHF.

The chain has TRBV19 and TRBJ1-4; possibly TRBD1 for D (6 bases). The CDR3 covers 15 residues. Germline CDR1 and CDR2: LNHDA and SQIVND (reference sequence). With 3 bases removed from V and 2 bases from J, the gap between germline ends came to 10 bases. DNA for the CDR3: TGTGCCAGTAGTATCTCCGGACAGACTAATGAAAAACTGTTTTTT. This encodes CASSISGQTNEKLFF.